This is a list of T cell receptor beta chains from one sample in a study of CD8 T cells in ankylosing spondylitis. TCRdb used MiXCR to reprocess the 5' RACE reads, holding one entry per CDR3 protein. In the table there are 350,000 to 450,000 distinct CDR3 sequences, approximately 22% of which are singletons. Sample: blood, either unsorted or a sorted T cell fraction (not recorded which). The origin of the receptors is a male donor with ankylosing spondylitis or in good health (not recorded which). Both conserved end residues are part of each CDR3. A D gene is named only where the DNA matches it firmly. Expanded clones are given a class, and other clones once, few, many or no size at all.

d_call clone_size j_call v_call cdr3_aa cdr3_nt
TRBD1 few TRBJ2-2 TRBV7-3 CASSILTGGDTGELFF TGTGCCAGCAGCATTTTGACAGGGGGCGACACCGGGGAGCTGTTTTTT
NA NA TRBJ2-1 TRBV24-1 CATREGSADEQFF TGTGCCACCCGGGAAGGGTCCGCGGATGAGCAGTTCTTC
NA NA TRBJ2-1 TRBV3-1 CASSQAPRGYNEQFF TGTGCCAGCAGCCAAGCACCCCGGGGATACAATGAGCAGTTCTTC
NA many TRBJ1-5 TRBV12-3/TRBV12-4 CASSLRLGGGQPQHF TGTGCCAGCAGTTTGAGGCTCGGCGGGGGACAGCCCCAGCATTTT
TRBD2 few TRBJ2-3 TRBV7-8 CASSGPTSRSTDTQYF TGTGCCAGCAGCGGTCCGACTAGCAGGTCTACAGATACGCAGTATTTT
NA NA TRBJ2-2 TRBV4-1 CASSLPAVSANTGELFF TGCGCCAGCAGCCTTCCGGCGGTTAGCGCGAACACCGGGGAGCTGTTTTTT
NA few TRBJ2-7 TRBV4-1 CASSQRVGEQYF TGCGCCAGCAGCCAAAGGGTAGGCGAGCAGTACTTC
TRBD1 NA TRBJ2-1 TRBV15 CATSRAGTGGYNEQFF TGTGCCACCAGCAGGGCCGGGACAGGGGGCTACAATGAGCAGTTCTTC
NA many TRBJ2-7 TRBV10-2 CASSESSYEQYF TGCGCCAGCAGTGAGTCTAGTTACGAGCAGTACTTC
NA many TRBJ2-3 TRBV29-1 CSVEDSYASGREEADTQYF TGCAGCGTTGAAGATTCCTATGCAAGTGGCAGGGAAGAGGCCGATACGCAGTATTTT
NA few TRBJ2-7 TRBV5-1 CASSPLSPGRTYEQYF TGCGCCAGCAGCCCCTTGTCCCCGGGGAGGACCTACGAGCAGTACTTC
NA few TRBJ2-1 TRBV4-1 CASSPTPKVLERIRNEQFF TGCGCCAGCAGCCCAACCCCGAAGGTCCTAGAGCGGATAAGGAATGAGCAGTTCTTC
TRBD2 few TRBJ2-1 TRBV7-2 CASSQLAGGNYNEQFF TGTGCCAGCAGCCAATTAGCGGGGGGAAACTACAATGAGCAGTTCTTC
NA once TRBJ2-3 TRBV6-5 CASSPGGRKDTQYF TGTGCCAGCAGTCCCGGTGGGCGCAAGGATACGCAGTATTTT
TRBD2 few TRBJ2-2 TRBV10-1 CASSESGGNTGELFF TGCGCCAGCAGTGAAAGCGGGGGGAACACCGGGGAGCTGTTTTTT
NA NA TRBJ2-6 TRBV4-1 CASSQWIANVLTF TGCGCCAGCAGCCAGTGGATAGCCAACGTCCTGACTTTC
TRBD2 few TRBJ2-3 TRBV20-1 CSARDSGGAAYTQYF TGCAGTGCTAGAGATAGCGGGGGGGCAGCATATACGCAGTATTTT
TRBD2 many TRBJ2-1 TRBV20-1 CSARPETSLGQFF TGCAGTGCTAGACCCGAGACTAGCTTGGGTCAGTTCTTC
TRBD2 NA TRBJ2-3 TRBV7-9 CASSLLAGVVNTQYF TGTGCCAGCAGCCTCCTCGCGGGGGTGGTAAATACGCAGTATTTT
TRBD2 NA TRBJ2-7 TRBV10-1 CASRGGLAAYEQYF TGCGCCAGCCGTGGAGGACTAGCAGCCTACGAGCAGTACTTC
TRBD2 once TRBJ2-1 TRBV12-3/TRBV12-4 CASRLLAGVYNEQFF TGTGCCAGCAGATTACTAGCGGGGGTTTACAATGAGCAGTTCTTC
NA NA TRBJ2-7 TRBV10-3 CAISESVTANPTGQYF TGTGCCATCAGTGAGTCCGTGACAGCAAACCCAACAGGGCAGTACTTC
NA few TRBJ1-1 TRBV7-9 CASSSTAGMNTEAFF TGTGCCAGCAGCTCTACTGCAGGTATGAACACTGAAGCTTTCTTT
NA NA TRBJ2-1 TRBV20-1 CSARDSSLATYNEQFF TGCAGTGCTAGAGATTCTAGTCTAGCAACCTACAATGAGCAGTTCTTC
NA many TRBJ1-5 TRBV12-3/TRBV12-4 CASSSDSNQPQHF TGTGCCAGCAGCTCCGACAGCAATCAGCCCCAGCATTTT
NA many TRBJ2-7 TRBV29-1 CSVAGYSYEQYF TGCAGCGTTGCAGGATACTCCTACGAGCAGTACTTC
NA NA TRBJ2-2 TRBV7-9 CASSSAVGELFF TGTGCCAGCAGCTCCGCGGTCGGGGAGCTGTTTTTT
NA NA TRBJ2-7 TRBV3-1 CASSPPGIRYEQYF TGTGCCAGCAGCCCACCCGGAATACGCTACGAGCAGTACTTC
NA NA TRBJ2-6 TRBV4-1 CASSQEGAATSGANVLTF TGCGCCAGCAGCCAAGAAGGGGCAGCCACCTCTGGGGCCAACGTCCTGACTTTC
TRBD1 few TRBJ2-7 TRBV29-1 CSGQGPAYEQYF TGCAGCGGACAGGGGCCCGCCTACGAGCAGTACTTC
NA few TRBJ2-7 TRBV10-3 CAISGAYEQYF TGTGCCATCAGTGGGGCTTACGAGCAGTACTTC
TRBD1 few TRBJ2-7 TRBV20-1 CSARDLYRGQDEQYF TGCAGTGCTAGAGATCTTTACAGGGGGCAGGACGAGCAGTACTTC
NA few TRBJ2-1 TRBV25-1 CASSPRPYNEQFF TGTGCCAGCAGTCCCCGGCCCTACAATGAGCAGTTCTTC
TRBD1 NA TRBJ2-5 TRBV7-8 CASSLSPTGQGAGETQYF TGTGCCAGCAGCTTAAGTCCCACGGGACAGGGGGCTGGAGAGACCCAGTACTTC
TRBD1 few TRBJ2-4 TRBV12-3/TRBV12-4 CASSLVTGGAGNIQYF TGTGCCAGCAGTTTAGTAACAGGGGGCGCTGGAAACATTCAGTACTTC
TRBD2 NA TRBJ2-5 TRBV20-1 CSSKRLAGEETQYF TGCAGTTCCAAAAGGCTAGCGGGAGAAGAGACCCAGTACTTC
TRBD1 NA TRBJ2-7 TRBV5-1 CASSLDGTGIYEQYF TGCGCCAGCAGCTTGGACGGGACAGGAATCTACGAGCAGTACTTC
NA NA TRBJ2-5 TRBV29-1 CSVEQETQYF TGCAGCGTTGAGCAGGAGACCCAGTACTTC
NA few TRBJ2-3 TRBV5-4 CASSLLGQGQLTDTQYF TGTGCCAGCAGCTTGCTTGGCCAAGGACAGCTCACAGATACGCAGTATTTT
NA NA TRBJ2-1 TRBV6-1 CASSVGQGAPRSLF NA
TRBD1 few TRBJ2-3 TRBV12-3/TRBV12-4 CASRRTGGGEDTQYF TGTGCCAGCAGACGAACAGGGGGCGGGGAAGATACGCAGTATTTT
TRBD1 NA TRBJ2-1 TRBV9 CASSGGTGIYNEQFF TGTGCCAGCAGCGGAGGGACAGGGATCTACAATGAGCAGTTCTTC
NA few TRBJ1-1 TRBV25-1 CASSDDSLNTEAFF TGTGCCAGCAGCGACGACAGTTTGAACACTGAAGCTTTCTTT